One sample yielded the 20 T cell receptor beta chains listed below, sequenced in a study of cytomegalovirus exposure and HLA in healthy donors. With 60 Vbeta and 13 Jbeta primers, the PCR was carried out. TCRdb keeps only in-frame clones here, not all; method: immunoSEQ multiplex PCR. This sample yields approximately 200,000 clones, of which approximately 75% are seen a single time; about 5% belongs to the top ten. The source material was PBMCs. These receptors came from a man under 40 in good health and CMV-seropositive.

This clone was seen once. The J gene is TRBJ2-3, the V gene TRBV4-1, with 12 bases identical to TRBD2. The CDR3 length is 16 residues. Per the germline V gene, CDR1 is MGHRA and CDR2 is YSYEKL. V trimming: 4 bases; J trimming: 6 bases; junction bases outside the gene matches: 8. As DNA, the CDR3 is TGCGCCAGCAGCCTCCGACTAGCGGGGGCGGGGGATACGCAGTATTTT. Residues: CASSLRLAGAGDTQYF.

The rearrangement uses TRBV29-1 and TRBJ2-5; D possibly corresponds to TRBD1 (6 bases). Germline CDR1 SQVTM, CDR2 ANQGSEA. Trimming removed 6 bases at V and 2 bases at J, with 16 bases between. This CDR3 comprises 14 residues. The CDR3 loop is CSVPRTDLQETQYF. In DNA, the CDR3 is TGCAGCGTGCCTAGGACAGACCTACAAGAGACCCAGTACTTC.

The chain is built from TRBV13 and TRBJ2-7; possibly TRBD1 for D (5 bases). The CDR3 length is 15 residues. Per the germline V gene, CDR1 is PRHDT and CDR2 is FYEKMQ (reference sequence). Deletions cut 5 bases from V and 2 bases from J, with 16 bases between. The CDR3 sequence: CASSGASTAPYEQYF. Here the CDR3 DNA reads TGTGCCAGCAGCGGGGCCTCGACGGCCCCCTACGAGCAGTACTTC.

This clone was seen more than once but under ten times. This chain uses TRBV20-1 with TRBJ1-1; D not certain. The V end lost 0 bases, the J end lost 8 bases, and 7 bases lay between the germline ends. The CDR3 loop spans 11 amino acids. Germline lookup yields CDR1 DFQATT and CDR2 SNEGSKA (reference sequence). CDR3 amino acids: CSAREDNEAFF. The CDR3 DNA follows: TGCAGTGCTAGAGAAGACAACGAAGCTTTCTTT.

This clone has a handful of counts. The chain's CDR3 is CSETGPTYNEQFF. Here the CDR3 DNA reads TGCAGCGAGACAGGGCCTACCTACAATGAGCAGTTCTTC. The chain is built from TRBV29-1 and TRBJ2-1, with 7 bases aligning to TRBD1. Germline values: CDR1 SQVTM, CDR2 ANQGSEA. The CDR3 totals 13 residues. After removal of 7 bases from V and 2 bases from J, the junction contained 5 bases not matched to a gene.

The rearrangement joins TRBV11-2 to TRBJ2-3, with 9 bases lining up with TRBD2. Germline V gives CDR1 SGHAT, CDR2 FQNNGV. The CDR3 contains 18 residues. V trimming: 5 bases; J trimming: 5 bases; junction bases outside the gene matches: 17. CDR3 DNA sequence: TGTGCCAGCAGCCCCCTGGGGGGAATAGCGGGGGTCCGAGATACGCAGTATTTT. Its protein product is CASSPLGGIAGVRDTQYF. The entire variable domain, with the rest obtained from reference TRBV11-2 and TRBJ2-3, is as follows: EAGVAQSPRYKIIEKRQSVAFWCNPISGHATLYWYQQILGQGPKLLIQFQNNGVVDDSQLPKDRFSAERLKGVDSTLKIQPAKLEDSAVYLCASSPLGGIAGVRDTQYFGPGTRLTVL.

This chain joins TRBV4-3 and TRBJ2-2, with no clear D. Germline loops: CDR1 LGHNA, CDR2 YSLEER. Deletions cut 1 base from V and 1 base from J, with 13 bases between. This CDR3 has 17 amino acids. CDR3 in DNA: TGCGCCAGCAGCCAAGTTCTTCCGCGGATGAACACCGGGGAGCTGTTTTTT. It codes for CASSQVLPRMNTGELFF.

The J gene is TRBJ1-6, the V gene TRBV6-5; 7 bases line up with TRBD1. V lost 7 bases, J lost 7 bases, and 4 bases stayed unmatched. Germline loops: CDR1 MNHEY, CDR2 SVGAGI. The CDR3 spans 13 residues. This chain's CDR3 is CASKGTANSPLHF. The CDR3 DNA follows: TGTGCCAGCAAAGGGACAGCGAATTCACCCCTCCACTTT.

The rearrangement links TRBV29-1 to TRBJ2-2; no reliable D call. CDR1 and CDR2 (germline): SQVTM, ANQGSEA. CDR3 size: 12 residues. V lost 6 bases and J 5 bases, leaving 10 bases between the germline ends. The CDR3 reads CSVAHGTGELFF. The CDR3, as DNA: TGCAGCGTCGCCCACGGGACCGGGGAGCTGTTTTTT.

The chain is built from TRBV18 and TRBJ2-7; a weak D match, TRBD1 (7 bases). V lost 3 bases to trimming and J lost 5 bases, with 14 bases between them. Germline V gives CDR1 KGHSH, CDR2 LQKENI. The CDR3 spans 14 residues. The CDR3 DNA reads TGTGCCAGCTCACCTCCAGGGGGGTCTGACGAGCAGTACTTC. Translated: CASSPPGGSDEQYF.

This chain connects TRBV27 to TRBJ1-5; D unresolved. CDR1 and CDR2 (germline): MNHEY, SMNVEV (reference sequence). The CDR3 has 15 amino acids. V shed 0 bases and J shed 1 base, with 7 bases lying between them. The CDR3 protein is CASSLSDGSNQPQHF. DNA for the CDR3: TGTGCCAGCAGTTTATCAGACGGGAGCAATCAGCCCCAGCATTTT.

This chain uses TRBV5-1 with TRBJ2-3, with 10 positions matching TRBD2. The ends lost 2 bases at V and 1 base at J; junction bases unmatched: 7. Germline V lookup: CDR1 SGHRS, CDR2 YFSETQ. This CDR3 contains 17 residues. CDR3 region: CASSFKAGGFGTDTQYF. DNA for the CDR3: TGCGCCAGCAGCTTTAAAGCGGGAGGGTTCGGCACAGATACGCAGTATTTT. Filled out from reference TRBV5-1 and TRBJ2-3, the complete variable domain reads KAGVTQTPRYLIKTRGQQVTLSCSPISGHRSVSWYQQTPGQGLQFLFEYFSETQRNKGNFPGRFSGRQFSNSRSEMNVSTLELGDSALYLCASSFKAGGFGTDTQYFGPGTRLTVL.

The V call is TRBV27, the J call TRBJ2-7; 8 bases map to TRBD2. The junction had 9 bases not matched to a gene; V was cut back by 5 bases and J by 0 bases. Germline assignment: CDR1 MNHEY and CDR2 SMNVEV (reference sequence). CDR3 length: 16 amino acids. CDR3 in amino acids: CASSLTSGGSSYEQYF. CDR3 bases: TGTGCCAGCAGTCTAACTAGCGGAGGGAGCTCCTACGAGCAGTACTTC.

This clone was seen a few times. The V gene is TRBV11-2, the J gene TRBJ2-7; D may be TRBD1 (5 bases). V shed 5 bases and J shed 0 bases, with 14 bases lying between them. The CDR3 spans 15 residues. Germline-derived CDR1 and CDR2 are SGHAT and FQNNGV. The CDR3 is CASSLEGHLSYEQYF. DNA of the CDR3: TGTGCCAGCAGCCTGGAAGGACACCTCTCCTACGAGCAGTACTTC.

Of note for this clone: Other nucleotide sequences in the sample specify the same CDR3. V is TRBV6-5 and J is TRBJ2-1; 12 positions agree with TRBD2. V shed 6 bases and J 5 bases; nucleotides not matched to a gene: 5. Germline values: CDR1 MNHEY, CDR2 SVGAGI. This CDR3 spans 15 amino acids. CDR3 in DNA: TGTGCCAGCAGCCCGACTAGCGGGAGTAACAATGAGCAGTTCTTC. Translated: CASSPTSGSNNEQFF.

The chain joins TRBV7-2 to TRBJ2-7, with a tentative D call TRBD1 (5 bases). V was cut by 0 bases and J by 5 bases, with 14 bases left in between. Germline V lookup: CDR1 SGHTA, CDR2 FQGNSA. The CDR3 length is 15 residues. The CDR3 DNA follows: TGTGCCAGCAGCTTAGCATTGACAGAATCCCACGAGCAGTACTTC. It codes for CASSLALTESHEQYF.

This chain connects TRBV4-3 to TRBJ1-3; D is unclear. The CDR3 loop spans 16 amino acids. The V gene's germline CDR1 is LGHNA and CDR2 YSLEER. Trimming stripped 0 bases from V and 0 bases from J, with 9 bases between. The CDR3 reads CASSQDGGSSGNTIYF. The DNA for the CDR3 is TGCGCCAGCAGCCAAGATGGAGGGAGCTCTGGAAACACCATATATTTT.

This clone was detected only once. The rearrangement links TRBV9 to TRBJ2-3; D is uncertain. V was cut by 0 bases and J by 6 bases, with 11 bases left in between. Germline V CDR1 and CDR2: SGDLS, YYNGEE. The CDR3 contains 14 residues. For the CDR3, the DNA is TGTGCCAGCAGCGTAGGGCTTGCTAGGGATACGCAGTATTTT. It is translated as CASSVGLARDTQYF.

With regard to this clone: A read error may account for a junction end that differs from germline. This rearrangement joins TRBV27 to TRBJ1-5; D not certain. The CDR3 runs 15 residues. The germline CDR1 and CDR2 sequences are MNHEY and SMNVEV (reference sequence). The CDR3 spells CVSSLRGFSNQPQHF. The CDR3 nucleotides read TGTGTCAGCAGTTTGCGGGGATTTAGCAATCAGCCCCAGCATTTT.

This clone has more than one count but fewer than ten. The rearrangement uses TRBV29-1 and TRBJ2-3; D perhaps matches TRBD2 (6 bases). The CDR3 consists of 15 residues. V lost 2 bases and J 4 bases, leaving 16 bases between the germline ends. From germline, CDR1 is SQVTM and CDR2 ANQGSEA. CDR3 sequence reads: CSVESRGGTPDTQYF. The DNA of the CDR3 is TGCAGCGTTGAAAGTAGGGGCGGGACCCCAGATACGCAGTATTTT.